A single sample gave rise to the 17 T cell receptor beta chains below, sequenced in a study of blood T cells in healthy people across ages. Combining a sample-barcoded 5' primer with a J-beta primer mix, a second PCR ran for about 7 to 11 cycles. TCRdb itself ran the 5' RACE reads through MiXCR, one entry per CDR3 protein. Here the sample spans under 700,000 distinct CDR3 sequences, about 25% being singletons. The same specimen was also included in a second study, on T cells of mothers and their children.

Material: blood. These receptors all come from a boy younger than 18 in good health.

The chain couples TRBV7-2 to TRBJ2-5; either TRBD1 or TRBD2 may supply D (5 bases each). The DNA end lines up better with TRBJ2-1; the J call may be wrong. Per the germline V gene, CDR1 is SGHTA and CDR2 is FQGNSA. The CDR3 consists of 15 residues. The CDR3 bases are TGTGCCAGCAGCTTAGAACTAGGGGTCGGCAATGAGCAGTTCTTC. Its translation is CASSLELGVGNEQFF.

This clonotype was found many times. The genes are TRBV15 and TRBJ2-3; maybe TRBD1 (6 bases). The germline CDR1 and CDR2 sequences are LNHNV and YYDKDF (reference sequence). The V end lost 7 bases, the J end lost 3 bases, and 14 bases lay between the germline ends. The CDR3 length is 14 residues. CDR3 in DNA: TGTGCCACCAAGGGGTCAGGGGAAACAGATACGCAGTATTTT. This sequence encodes CATKGSGETDTQYF.

To note about this clonotype: The junction does not match germline at one end; this may be a read error. V gene TRBV6-5 combines with J gene TRBJ1-1; D may be TRBD1 (6 bases). This CDR3 comprises 15 residues. Germline V gene data show CDR1 as MNHEY and CDR2 as SVGAGI. The CDR3 nucleotides read TGTGCCAGCAGTTACTCTTGGCAGGGGAGCACTGAAGCTCTCTTT. Translation gives CASSYSWQGSTEALF.

The rearrangement links TRBV14 to TRBJ1-5; D not certain. In germline, CDR1 is SGHDN, CDR2 FVKESK. CDR3 length equals 17 residues. Trimming removed 4 bases at V and 2 bases at J, with 18 bases between. CDR3 sequence (DNA): TGTGCCAGCAGCCGGCTGGTTAGGGAGGACGGCAATCAGCCCCAGCATTTT. Amino acid sequence: CASSRLVREDGNQPQHF.

This chain joins TRBV4-2 and TRBJ2-5, with D perhaps matching TRBD1 or TRBD2 (5 bases each). The DNA matches TRBJ2-7 better at its end, which makes the J call doubtful. This CDR3 contains 16 residues. CDR1 and CDR2 (germline): LGHNA, YNFKEQ. The CDR3 DNA reads as TGTGCCAGCAGCCAAGAAGTAGGGACGGCGAACTACGAGCAGTACTTC. It translates to CASSQEVGTANYEQYF.

This clonotype was detected ten times or more. The chain uses TRBV21-1 and TRBJ2-5; the D call of TRBD2 is as the table states it, not checked on the DNA. TRBV21-1 is an annotated pseudogene. CDR3 length: 14 residues. CDR3 nucleotide sequence: TGTGCCAGCAGCGCGGGACTAGCGGGAGAGACCCAGTACTTC. Its translation is CASSAGLAGETQYF.

The rearrangement uses TRBV20-1 and TRBJ2-1; 12 bases agree with TRBD2. The J call may be mistaken, given a closer DNA end match to TRBJ2-5. The germline CDR1 and CDR2 sequences are DFQATT and SNEGSKA (reference sequence). This CDR3 is 14 amino acids long. CDR3 sequence: CSARLAGGMGTQYF. In DNA, the CDR3 is TGCAGTGCTAGACTAGCGGGAGGGATGGGGACCCAGTACTTC.

This clonotype was picked up many times. The chain employs TRBV4-2 and TRBJ2-3; 13 bases agree with TRBD2. CDR3 length equals 16 residues. In germline, CDR1 is LGHNA, CDR2 YNFKEQ. The junction had 3 bases not matched to a gene; V was cut back by 0 bases and J by 6 bases. The CDR3 region is CASSQDGTSGADTQYF. The CDR3 bases are TGTGCCAGCAGCCAAGATGGGACTAGCGGGGCGGATACGCAGTATTTT.

A note on this clonotype: The junction shows a germline mismatch at one end, possibly a read error. The chain couples TRBV6-1 to TRBJ1-3; D ambiguous. CDR1 is MNHNS and CDR2 is SASEGT in the germline V gene. The CDR3 consists of 18 residues. CDR3 in amino acids: CVSSEWLWGEGSGNTIYF. The CDR3 coding sequence is TGTGTCAGCAGTGAATGGTTGTGGGGAGAGGGTTCTGGAAACACCATATATTTT.

The rearrangement links TRBV2 to TRBJ2-1; D remains ambiguous. This CDR3 spans 15 amino acids. Germline V lookup: CDR1 SNHLY, CDR2 FYNNEI. Trimming left V 7 bases short and J 2 bases short, with 15 bases between. Here the CDR3 reads CASTDSSNTYNEQFF. CDR3 DNA: TGTGCCAGCACTGATAGTTCTAACACCTACAATGAGCAGTTCTTC.

The V and J genes are TRBV7-8 and TRBJ2-7, with D tentatively TRBD1 (6 bases). CDR1 is SGHVS, CDR2 FQNEAQ, per germline. The length of the CDR3 is 16 residues. With 0 bases removed from V and 4 bases from J, the gap between germline ends came to 16 bases. The CDR3 region is CASSLANYRDGYEQYF. For the CDR3, the DNA is TGTGCCAGCAGCTTAGCGAACTACAGGGACGGGTACGAGCAGTACTTC.

This chain connects TRBV9 to TRBJ2-2; TRBD2 agrees at 9 bases. Trimming cost V 0 bases and J 8 bases; bases outside gene matches: 8. Germline V lookup: CDR1 SGDLS, CDR2 YYNGEE. The CDR3 has 16 amino acids. CDR3 coding DNA: TGTGCCAGCAGCGTAGGTTCTAGCGGGATTCCGGGGGAGCTGTTTTTT. It yields the protein CASSVGSSGIPGELFF.

This clonotype came up a few times. A single base separates this from a much larger clone, so it may be a read error. V usage is TRBV20-1 and J usage is TRBJ1-2; D is undetermined. The CDR3 is 13 residues long. The germline V and J ends were trimmed by 3 bases and 4 bases, with 12 bases remaining between them. The germline V gene encodes CDR1 DFQATT and CDR2 SNEGSKA (reference sequence). The CDR3, as DNA: TGCAGTGCTAGGACTGGGTTGGTCTATGGCTACACCTTC. It encodes CSARTGLVYGYTF.

This clonotype was counted a single time. This chain joins TRBV4-3 and TRBJ2-3, with D hard to call. The germline V gene encodes CDR1 LGHNA and CDR2 YSLEER. The ends were cut back, 0 bases at V and 2 bases at J, with 15 bases in the middle. The CDR3 spans 17 residues. This CDR3 is CASSQDLTWASTDTQYF. CDR3 DNA sequence: TGCGCCAGCAGCCAAGATCTAACATGGGCATCCACAGATACGCAGTATTTT.

This clonotype was seen more than once but under ten times. The gene calls are TRBV12-3 or TRBV12-4 and TRBJ2-5, with 11 bases matching TRBD2. After removal of 4 bases from V and 6 bases from J, the junction contained 10 bases not matched to a gene. The CDR3 loop spans 16 amino acids. The chain's CDR3 is CASSSEIAGGQQTQYF. The CDR3 bases are TGTGCCAGCAGTTCGGAGATAGCGGGGGGGCAGCAGACCCAGTACTTC.

This chain connects TRBV29-1 to TRBJ1-1; 10 bases match TRBD1. The V and J ends lost 6 bases and 10 bases, in that order; junction bases with no gene match: 17. This CDR3 comprises 15 residues. Germline assignment: CDR1 SQVTM and CDR2 ANQGSEA. CDR3 protein: CSVVWWLRDRGIAFF. The CDR3 DNA sequence: TGCAGCGTCGTTTGGTGGCTTCGGGACAGGGGTATAGCTTTCTTT.

V is TRBV12-3 or TRBV12-4 and J is TRBJ2-3; maybe TRBD2 (5 bases). CDR3 size: 11 residues. Trimming left V 7 bases short and J 7 bases short, with 9 bases between. CDR3 protein: CASMRGYTQYF. The CDR3 coding sequence is TGTGCCAGCATGAGAGGGTATACGCAGTATTTT.